These 23 T cell receptor beta chains came from one sample sequenced in a study of early stage breast cancer tumors. Data came from immunoSEQ multiplex PCR; TCRdb stores just in-frame clones and leaves some out. The sample contains roughly 7,900 clones, approximately 66% of which appear only once. Source material: breast tumor tissue. These TCRs come from a person aged 65-85 years with breast cancer.

The chain carries TRBV4-2 and TRBJ1-2, with unresolved D. The CDR3 loop spans 15 amino acids. The V end lost 0 bases, the J end lost 5 bases, and 13 bases lay between the germline ends. CDR1 is LGHNA, CDR2 YNFKEQ, per germline. The DNA of the CDR3 is TGTGCCAGCAGCCAAGAGTTGGGCCAGATTTATGGCTACACCTTC. It specifies CASSQELGQIYGYTF.

The genes are TRBV6-6 and TRBJ2-3; the D is unclear. Germline CDR1 MNHNY, CDR2 SVGAGI (reference sequence). The CDR3 has 16 amino acids. The V and J ends lost 6 bases and 0 bases respectively, with 16 bases between them. CDR3 sequence (DNA): TGTGCCAGCAGGGCGGCCTCACCTTCTAGCACAGATACGCAGTATTTT. Its protein product is CASRAASPSSTDTQYF.

This clone was seen only a few times. The rearrangement links TRBV4-1 to TRBJ2-6, with TRBD2 identical over 8 bases. V shed 0 bases, J shed 0 bases, and the junction held 10 bases outside the gene matches. Germline loops: CDR1 MGHRA, CDR2 YSYEKL. The CDR3 covers 20 residues. The CDR3 loop reads CASSQDRGSGAISGANVLTF. As DNA, the CDR3 is TGCGCCAGCAGCCAAGATAGGGGTAGCGGGGCTATCTCTGGGGCCAACGTCCTGACTTTC.

The chain uses TRBV5-4 and TRBJ1-2; 8 bases fit TRBD1. V was pared by 1 base and J by 6 bases, with 11 bases of the junction left unmatched. CDR1 and CDR2 from the germline V gene are SGHNT and YYREEE (reference sequence). This CDR3 spans 16 amino acids. This CDR3 is CASSLNFGAGGDGYTF. The DNA for the CDR3 is TGTGCCAGCAGCTTGAATTTCGGGGCAGGGGGCGATGGCTACACCTTC.

The chain links TRBV27 to TRBJ2-7; 8 bases agree with TRBD2. The CDR3 covers 13 residues. V lost 6 bases to trimming and J lost 3 bases; unmatched junction nucleotides: 4. Germline V gene lookup returns CDR1 MNHEY and CDR2 SMNVEV (reference sequence). The CDR3 nucleotides are TGTGCCAGCAGCCCGGGGGGGGACTACGAGCAGTACTTC. Amino acid sequence: CASSPGGDYEQYF.

V is TRBV7-8 and J is TRBJ2-2; 9 bases line up with TRBD2. This CDR3 is 16 amino acids long. Germline CDR1 reads SGHVS; CDR2 reads FQNEAQ. The V segment lost 5 bases and the J segment 1 base; nucleotides outside the gene matches: 5. The CDR3 bases are TGTGCCAGCAGCATGCGACTAGCGGTGAACACCGGGGAGCTGTTTTTT. Amino acid sequence: CASSMRLAVNTGELFF.

By frequency in the sample, this clone is medium-sized (0.01 to 0.1%). Here the CDR3 reads CASSTQAEAFF. Here the CDR3 DNA reads TGTGCCAGTAGTACTCAGGCTGAAGCTTTCTTT. V gene TRBV19 combines with J gene TRBJ1-1; unclear D gene. Between the trimmed V and J ends, which lost 4 bases and 6 bases, there was a span of 6 bases. The CDR3 runs 11 residues. Looked up from germline, CDR1 is LNHDA and CDR2 is SQIVND (reference sequence).

The J gene is TRBJ1-5, the V gene TRBV18; D call uncertain. CDR1 is KGHSH, CDR2 LQKENI, per germline. V was shortened by 4 bases and J by 3 bases, with 7 bases between the two germline ends. There are 13 residues in the CDR3. The CDR3 sequence is CASSQTLNQPQHF. The CDR3 DNA reads as TGTGCCAGCTCACAGACACTCAATCAGCCCCAGCATTTT. The full variable domain, completed using reference TRBV18 and TRBJ1-5, is NAGVMQNPRHLVRRRGQEARLRCSPMKGHSHVYWYRQLPEEGLKFMVYLQKENIIDESGMPKERFSAEFPKEGPSILRIQQVVRGDSAAYFCASSQTLNQPQHFGDGTRLSIL.

The rearrangement links TRBV5-8 to TRBJ1-6; D unresolved. CDR1 is SGHTS, CDR2 YDEGEE, per germline. The CDR3 totals 19 residues. The V end lost 0 bases, the J end lost 0 bases, and 16 bases lay between the germline ends. The CDR3 reads CASSLEQFPASSYNSPLHF. The CDR3 DNA follows: TGTGCCAGCAGCTTGGAGCAGTTTCCCGCTAGCTCCTATAATTCACCCCTCCACTTT.

The chain recombines TRBV6-5 with TRBJ1-4; a weak D match, TRBD1 (5 bases). The V gene's germline CDR1 is MNHEY and CDR2 SVGAGI. The CDR3 is made up of 14 amino acids. Between the trimmed V and J ends, which lost 4 bases and 7 bases, there was a span of 13 bases. The CDR3: CASSFQGGGEKLFF. DNA of the CDR3: TGTGCCAGCAGTTTTCAGGGCGGGGGTGAAAAACTGTTTTTT.

The J gene is TRBJ2-1, the V gene TRBV13, with TRBD2 matching 12 bases. The CDR3 spans 18 residues. Losses at the gene ends were 8 bases for V and 7 bases for J; bases not matched to a gene: 18. CDR1 is PRHDT and CDR2 is FYEKMQ in the germline V gene (reference sequence). In DNA form, the CDR3 reads TGTGCCAGCCGGGTACGGCTAGCGGGGGGGCCGAGCAGGAATGAGCAGTTCTTC. Protein: CASRVRLAGGPSRNEQFF.

The V and J genes are TRBV5-4 and TRBJ2-1; a possible D gene is TRBD2 (6 bases). CDR1 SGHNT and CDR2 YYREEE come from the germline V gene (reference sequence). The CDR3 contains 12 residues. V was cut by 6 bases and J by 13 bases, with 17 bases left in between. The CDR3 nucleotides read TGTGCCAGCACCCAAGGAGGGACTCCCCAGTTCTTC. Translating it yields CASTQGGTPQFF.

The chain joins TRBV5-6 to TRBJ1-4; TRBD1 agrees at 7 bases. V lost 3 bases, J lost 4 bases, and 12 bases stayed unmatched. The CDR3 has 17 amino acids. CDR1 is SGHDT and CDR2 is YYEEEE in the germline V gene. The CDR3 bases are TGTGCCAGCAGCTCGACAGGGTCGTTTCATAATAATGAAAAACTGTTTTTT. This translates into CASSSTGSFHNNEKLFF.

The rearrangement links TRBV5-1 to TRBJ2-3; 11 nucleotides align to TRBD1. This CDR3 comprises 18 residues. The germline gives CDR1 SGHRS, CDR2 YFSETQ. V trimming: 0 bases; J trimming: 1 base; junction bases outside the gene matches: 7. CDR3 region: CASSLGGTGGTGTDTQYF. The CDR3 region has the DNA TGCGCCAGCAGCTTGGGGGGGACAGGGGGGACCGGCACAGATACGCAGTATTTT.

This sequence joins TRBV12-5 and TRBJ1-2, with D unclear. V lost 0 bases, J lost 3 bases, and 23 bases lay in between. This CDR3 contains 19 residues. CDR1 and CDR2 (germline): LGHNT, FRNRAP. CDR3 sequence reads: CASGLVMSQLGEKDYGYTF. Here the CDR3 DNA reads TGTGCTAGTGGTTTGGTAATGTCACAACTCGGGGAAAAGGACTATGGCTACACCTTC.

The V and J genes are TRBV5-1 and TRBJ2-7, with 16 bases that match TRBD2. This CDR3 spans 16 amino acids. Per the germline V gene, CDR1 is SGHRS and CDR2 is YFSETQ. With 4 bases clipped from V and 7 bases from J, the junction kept 8 bases outside the gene matches. The CDR3 nucleotides read TGCGCCAGCAGCGCGGGACTAGCGGGGGGGCCAAGGGAGCAGTACTTC. Translating it yields CASSAGLAGGPREQYF.

The chain links TRBV15 to TRBJ2-2; tentative D call: TRBD1 (5 bases). Germline loops: CDR1 LNHNV, CDR2 YYDKDF (reference sequence). The V gene lost 11 bases and the J gene lost 4 bases, with 17 bases spanning the gap. The CDR3 has 14 residues. The CDR3 nucleotides read TGTGCCTCCAAGGGGCAGGACCTCACCGGGGAGCTGTTTTTT. It yields the protein CASKGQDLTGELFF.

V and J are TRBV4-1 and TRBJ2-2, with a weak D call TRBD2 (6 bases). Trimming left V 5 bases short and J 5 bases short, with 6 bases between. CDR1 and CDR2 from the germline V gene are MGHRA and YSYEKL. The CDR3 runs 12 residues. The CDR3 DNA is TGCGCCAGCAGCGCGGGGACCGGGGAGCTGTTTTTT. Protein sequence: CASSAGTGELFF.

The V and J genes are TRBV10-3 and TRBJ1-6; unclear D gene. Trimming removed 9 bases at V and 5 bases at J, with 17 bases between. The germline CDR1 and CDR2 sequences are ENHRY and SYGVKD. CDR3 length: 15 amino acids. CDR3 DNA: TGTGCCATAAGCAAAAGTGCCACCGATAATTCACCCCTCCACTTT. This gives the protein CAISKSATDNSPLHF.

The genes are TRBV5-5 and TRBJ1-5; no firm D call. The ends were cut back, 0 bases at V and 5 bases at J, with 9 bases in the middle. The CDR3 runs 14 residues. The germline V gene has CDR1 SGHKS and CDR2 YYEKEE (reference sequence). CDR3 loop: CASSLELSDQPQHF. The DNA of the CDR3 is TGTGCCAGCAGCTTGGAGCTTTCGGATCAGCCCCAGCATTTT.

The rearrangement links TRBV7-9 to TRBJ2-1; 7 nucleotides agree with TRBD1. The CDR3 is 15 residues long. The germline V gene has CDR1 SEHNR and CDR2 FQNEAQ (reference sequence). Trimming removed 1 base from V and 7 bases from J; junction bases left unmatched: 7. CDR3 in DNA: TGTGCCAGCAGCTTAGTACAGGGGATGGGTAATGAGCAGTTCTTC. Translation gives CASSLVQGMGNEQFF.

This rearrangement joins TRBV5-1 to TRBJ1-4, with D unclear. The CDR3 is made up of 15 amino acids. Trimming removed 0 bases at V and 4 bases at J, with 10 bases between. Looked up from germline, CDR1 is SGHRS and CDR2 is YFSETQ. CDR3 DNA: TGCGCCAGCAGCTTGGGGTCGGGTTTTAATGAAAAACTGTTTTTT. Its translation: CASSLGSGFNEKLFF.

The chain joins TRBV5-1 to TRBJ1-1; no definite D call. The germline V and J ends were trimmed by 2 bases and 4 bases, with 12 bases remaining between them. This CDR3 spans 14 amino acids. The V gene's germline CDR1 is SGHRS and CDR2 YFSETQ. The CDR3 DNA is TGCGCCAGCAGCTTAGACACGGCCGGCACTGAAGCTTTCTTT. Protein sequence: CASSLDTAGTEAFF.